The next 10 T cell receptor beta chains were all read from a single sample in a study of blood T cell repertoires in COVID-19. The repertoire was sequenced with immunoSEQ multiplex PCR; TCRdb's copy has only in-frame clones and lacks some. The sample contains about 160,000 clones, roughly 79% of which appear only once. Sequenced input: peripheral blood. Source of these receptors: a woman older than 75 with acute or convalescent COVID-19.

The CDR3 protein is CASSLPEFNEQFF. The CDR3 DNA sequence: TGCGCCAGCAGCTTGCCGGAGTTTAATGAGCAGTTCTTC. This sequence joins TRBV5-1 and TRBJ2-1, with D uncertain. This CDR3 region has 13 residues. Deletions cut 1 base from V and 7 bases from J, with 9 bases between. Germline V gene sequence: CDR1 SGHRS, CDR2 YFSETQ. The whole variable domain, remainder taken from reference TRBV5-1 and TRBJ2-1, is KAGVTQTPRYLIKTRGQQVTLSCSPISGHRSVSWYQQTPGQGLQFLFEYFSETQRNKGNFPGRFSGRQFSNSRSEMNVSTLELGDSALYLCASSLPEFNEQFFGPGTRLTVL.

CDR3 coding DNA: TGTGCCAGCAGTGAGGACAGGGACCAGCCCCAGCATTTT. Protein: CASSEDRDQPQHF. The chain is built from TRBV6-1 and TRBJ1-5; 8 nucleotides align to TRBD1. This CDR3 contains 13 residues. J gave up 7 bases and V 3 bases, and 2 bases lay outside the gene matches. CDR1 is MNHNS, CDR2 SASEGT, per germline.

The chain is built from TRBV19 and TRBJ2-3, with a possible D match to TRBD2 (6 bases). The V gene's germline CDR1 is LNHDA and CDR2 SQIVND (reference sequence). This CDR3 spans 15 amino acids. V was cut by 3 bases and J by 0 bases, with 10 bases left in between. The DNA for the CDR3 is TGTGCCAGTAGTATGCTGGGGGGTAGCACAGATACGCAGTATTTT. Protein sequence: CASSMLGGSTDTQYF. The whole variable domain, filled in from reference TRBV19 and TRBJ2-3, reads DGGITQSPKYLFRKEGQNVTLSCEQNLNHDAMYWYRQDPGQGLRLIYYSQIVNDFQKGDIAEGYSVSREKKESFPLTVTSAQKNPTAFYLCASSMLGGSTDTQYFGPGTRLTVL.

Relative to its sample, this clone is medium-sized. This CDR3 is CASSLATGVGYTF. CDR3 DNA sequence: TGTGCCAGCAGCTTGGCCACAGGGGTAGGCTACACCTTC. The chain uses TRBV7-9 and TRBJ1-2, with 7 bases fitting TRBD1. V was pared by 3 bases and J by 8 bases, with 6 bases of the junction left unmatched. The germline V gene encodes CDR1 SEHNR and CDR2 FQNEAQ (reference sequence). This CDR3 is built from 13 residues. Together with reference TRBV7-9 and TRBJ1-2, the CDR3 gives the full variable domain: DTGVSQNPRHKITKRGQNVTFRCDPISEHNRLYWYRQTLGQGPEFLTYFQNEAQLEKSRLLSDRFSAERPKGSFSTLEIQRTEQGDSAMYLCASSLATGVGYTFGSGTRLTVV.

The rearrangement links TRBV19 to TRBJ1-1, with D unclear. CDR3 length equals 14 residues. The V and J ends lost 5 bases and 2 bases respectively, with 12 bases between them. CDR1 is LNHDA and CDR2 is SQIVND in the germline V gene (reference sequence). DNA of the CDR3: TGTGCCAGTAGTCCCTGGTACGGTAACACTGAAGCTTTCTTT. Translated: CASSPWYGNTEAFF.

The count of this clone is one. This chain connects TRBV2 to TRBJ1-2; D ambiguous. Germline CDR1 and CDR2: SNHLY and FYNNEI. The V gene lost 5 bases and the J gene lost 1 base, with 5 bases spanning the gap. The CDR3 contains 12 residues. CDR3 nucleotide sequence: TGTGCCAGCAGTTCAGATAACTATGGCTACACCTTC. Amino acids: CASSSDNYGYTF.

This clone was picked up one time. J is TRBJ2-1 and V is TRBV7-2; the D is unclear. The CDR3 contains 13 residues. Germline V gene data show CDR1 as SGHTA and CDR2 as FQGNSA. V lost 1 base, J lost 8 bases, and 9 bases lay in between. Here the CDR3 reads CASSLGGFYEQFF. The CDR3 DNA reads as TGTGCCAGCAGCTTAGGAGGCTTCTATGAGCAGTTCTTC. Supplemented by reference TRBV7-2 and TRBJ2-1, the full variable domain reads GAGVSQSPSNKVTEKGKDVELRCDPISGHTALYWYRQSLGQGLEFLIYFQGNSAPDKSGLPSDRFSAERTGGSVSTLTIQRTQQEDSAVYLCASSLGGFYEQFFGPGTRLTVL.

The CDR3 is CASSLAGEEGPRGIQYF. CDR3 bases: TGCGCCAGCAGCTTGGCCGGGGAGGAGGGCCCCCGGGGCATTCAGTACTTC. The chain combines TRBV5-1 with TRBJ2-4; TRBD2 might be the D (6 bases). V lost 0 bases and J lost 9, with 22 bases in between. Germline CDR1 and CDR2: SGHRS and YFSETQ. The CDR3 is 17 amino acids.

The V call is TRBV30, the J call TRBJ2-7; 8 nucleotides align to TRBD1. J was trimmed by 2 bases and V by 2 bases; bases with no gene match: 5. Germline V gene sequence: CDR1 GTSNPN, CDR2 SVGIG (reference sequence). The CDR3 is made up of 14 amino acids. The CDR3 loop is CAWSTDRAPYEQYF. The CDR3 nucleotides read TGTGCCTGGAGTACGGACAGGGCCCCCTACGAGCAGTACTTC.

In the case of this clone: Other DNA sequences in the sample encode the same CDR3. The CDR3 nucleotides read TGTGCCAGTAGTATTCAGGGGGGGAACACTGAAGCTTTCTTT. As protein: CASSIQGGNTEAFF. The V call is TRBV19, the J call TRBJ1-1, with 7 nucleotides matching TRBD1. The trim removed 3 bases at V and 1 base at J, leaving 2 bases unmatched. This CDR3 is 14 amino acids long. Germline loops: CDR1 LNHDA, CDR2 SQIVND (reference sequence).